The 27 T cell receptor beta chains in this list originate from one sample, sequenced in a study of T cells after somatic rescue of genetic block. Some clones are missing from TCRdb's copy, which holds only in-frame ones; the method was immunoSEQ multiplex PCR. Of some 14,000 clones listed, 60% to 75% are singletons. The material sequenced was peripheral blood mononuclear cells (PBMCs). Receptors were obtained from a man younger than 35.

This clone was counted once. CDR3 in DNA: TGTGCCAGCAGCTTAGGGGGGCTCAGAGCTTTCTTT. Protein product: CASSLGGLRAFF. This chain links TRBV5-6 with TRBJ1-1; D is perhaps TRBD1 (6 bases). Trimming stripped 2 bases from V and 10 bases from J, with 12 bases between. This CDR3 has 12 residues. Germline V gene lookup returns CDR1 SGHDT and CDR2 YYEEEE.

The CDR3 nucleotides are TGTGCCAGCAGGGGGAGGGTCACCGGGGAGCTGTTTTTT. Encoded protein: CASRGRVTGELFF. The V and J genes are TRBV2 and TRBJ2-2; 7 bases map to TRBD2. Trimming at V came to 6 bases and at J to 4 bases, leaving 2 bases not matched to a gene. There are 13 residues in the CDR3. Germline V lookup: CDR1 SNHLY, CDR2 FYNNEI.

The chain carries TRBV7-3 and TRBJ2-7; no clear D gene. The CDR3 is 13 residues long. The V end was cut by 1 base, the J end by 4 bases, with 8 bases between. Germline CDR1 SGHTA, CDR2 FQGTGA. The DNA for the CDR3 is TGTGCCAGCAGCTTAAGGCAGGAGTACGAGCAGTACTTC. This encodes CASSLRQEYEQYF.

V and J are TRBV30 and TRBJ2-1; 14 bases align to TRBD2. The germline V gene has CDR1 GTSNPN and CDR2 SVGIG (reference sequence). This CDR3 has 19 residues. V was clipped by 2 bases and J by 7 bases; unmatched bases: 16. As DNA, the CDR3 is TGTGCCTGGAGTTGGTGGGGGACTAGCGGGAGAGTGGGAAAAAATGAGCAGTTCTTC. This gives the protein CAWSWWGTSGRVGKNEQFF.

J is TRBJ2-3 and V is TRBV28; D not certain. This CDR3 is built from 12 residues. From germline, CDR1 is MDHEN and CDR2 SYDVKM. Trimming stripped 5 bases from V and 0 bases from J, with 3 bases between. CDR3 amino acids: CASSTSTDTQYF. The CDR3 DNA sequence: TGTGCCAGCAGTACTAGCACAGATACGCAGTATTTT.

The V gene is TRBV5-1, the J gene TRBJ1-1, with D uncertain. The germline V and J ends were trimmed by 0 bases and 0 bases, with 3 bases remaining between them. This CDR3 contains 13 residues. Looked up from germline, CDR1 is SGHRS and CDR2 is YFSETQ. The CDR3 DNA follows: TGCGCCAGCAGCTTGGGGGTGAACACTGAAGCTTTCTTT. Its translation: CASSLGVNTEAFF.

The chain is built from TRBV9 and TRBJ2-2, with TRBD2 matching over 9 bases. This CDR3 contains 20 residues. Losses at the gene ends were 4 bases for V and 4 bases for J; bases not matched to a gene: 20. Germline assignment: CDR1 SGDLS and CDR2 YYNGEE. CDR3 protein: CASSLLPPFLTSGGTGELFF. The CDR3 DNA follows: TGTGCCAGCAGCCTCCTTCCCCCTTTTTTGACTAGCGGTGGCACCGGGGAGCTGTTTTTT. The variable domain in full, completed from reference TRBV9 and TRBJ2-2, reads DSGVTQTPKHLITATGQRVTLRCSPRSGDLSVYWYQQSLDQGLQFLIQYYNGEERAKGNILERFSAQQFPDLHSELNLSSLELGDSALYFCASSLLPPFLTSGGTGELFFGEGSRLTVL.

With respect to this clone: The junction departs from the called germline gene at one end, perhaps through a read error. CDR3 in DNA: TGTGCCAGCAGTTTAGGAATAGGGGCACCAATCTACGAGCAGTACTTC. Translation gives CASSLGIGAPIYEQYF. The chain links TRBV7-9 to TRBJ2-7, with D tentatively TRBD1 (5 bases). Per the germline V gene, CDR1 is SEHNR and CDR2 is FQNEAQ (reference sequence). The CDR3 consists of 16 residues.

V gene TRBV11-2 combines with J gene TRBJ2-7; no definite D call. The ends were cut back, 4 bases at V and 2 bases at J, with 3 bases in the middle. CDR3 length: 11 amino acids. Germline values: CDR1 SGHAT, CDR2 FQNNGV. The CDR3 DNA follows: TGTGCCAGCAGCTCCACCTACGAGCAGTACTTC. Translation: CASSSTYEQYF.

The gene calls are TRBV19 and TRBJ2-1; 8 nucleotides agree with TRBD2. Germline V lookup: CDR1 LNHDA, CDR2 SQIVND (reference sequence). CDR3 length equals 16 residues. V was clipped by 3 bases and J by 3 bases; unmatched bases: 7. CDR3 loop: CASSIEPGGYYNEQFF. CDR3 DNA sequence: TGTGCCAGTAGTATCGAGCCGGGAGGGTACTACAATGAGCAGTTCTTC.

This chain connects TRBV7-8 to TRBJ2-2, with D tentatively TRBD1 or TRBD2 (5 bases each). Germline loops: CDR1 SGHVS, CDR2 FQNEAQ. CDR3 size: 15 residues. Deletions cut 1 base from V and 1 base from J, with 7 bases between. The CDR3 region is CASSLGGGNTGELFF. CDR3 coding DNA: TGTGCCAGCAGCTTAGGTGGGGGGAACACCGGGGAGCTGTTTTTT.

In nucleotides, the CDR3 is TGTGCCAGCAGCTTGAGGGTGGGCTACGAGCAGTACTTC. Protein product: CASSLRVGYEQYF. The rearrangement uses TRBV11-2 and TRBJ2-7; a possible D gene is TRBD2 (5 bases). This CDR3 has 13 amino acids. V lost 3 bases, J lost 3 bases, and 9 bases lay in between. Germline V gene sequence: CDR1 SGHAT, CDR2 FQNNGV. The variable domain in full, with the rest retrieved from reference TRBV11-2 and TRBJ2-7, is EAGVAQSPRYKIIEKRQSVAFWCNPISGHATLYWYQQILGQGPKLLIQFQNNGVVDDSQLPKDRFSAERLKGVDSTLKIQPAKLEDSAVYLCASSLRVGYEQYFGPGTRLTVT.

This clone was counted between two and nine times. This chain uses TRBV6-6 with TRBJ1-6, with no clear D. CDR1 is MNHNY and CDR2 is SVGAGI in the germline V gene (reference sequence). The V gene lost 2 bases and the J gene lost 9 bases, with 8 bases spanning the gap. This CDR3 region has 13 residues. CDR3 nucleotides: TGTGCCAGCAGTTACAGGGTGGGTTCACCCCTCCACTTT. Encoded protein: CASSYRVGSPLHF.

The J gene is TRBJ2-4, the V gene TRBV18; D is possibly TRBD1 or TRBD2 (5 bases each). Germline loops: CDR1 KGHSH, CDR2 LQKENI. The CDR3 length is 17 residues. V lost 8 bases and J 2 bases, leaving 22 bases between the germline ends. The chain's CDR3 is CASRGAGNPTSKNIQYF. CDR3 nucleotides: TGTGCCAGCAGGGGAGCAGGAAACCCGACTTCCAAAAACATTCAGTACTTC.

CDR3 region: CASSLRGSGGELFF. The CDR3, as DNA: TGTGCCAGCAGCTTGCGGGGATCGGGCGGGGAGCTGTTTTTT. The V gene is TRBV7-3, the J gene TRBJ2-2, with D possibly being TRBD2 (6 bases). V lost 3 bases and J 7 bases, leaving 12 bases between the germline ends. The CDR3 sequence is 14 residues long. CDR1 is SGHTA and CDR2 is FQGTGA in the germline V gene.

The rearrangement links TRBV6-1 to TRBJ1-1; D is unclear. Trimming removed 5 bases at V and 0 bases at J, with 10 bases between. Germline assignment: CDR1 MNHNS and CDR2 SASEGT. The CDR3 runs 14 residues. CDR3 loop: CASSSFTVNTEAFF. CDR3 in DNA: TGTGCCAGCAGTTCCTTCACAGTGAACACTGAAGCTTTCTTT.

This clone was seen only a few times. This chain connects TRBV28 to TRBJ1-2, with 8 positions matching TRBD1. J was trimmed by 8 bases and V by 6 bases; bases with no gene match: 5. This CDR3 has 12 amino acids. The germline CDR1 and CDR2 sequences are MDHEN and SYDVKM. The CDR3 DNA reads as TGTGCCAGCAGCCTACGACAGGGGGGCTACACCTTC. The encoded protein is CASSLRQGGYTF.

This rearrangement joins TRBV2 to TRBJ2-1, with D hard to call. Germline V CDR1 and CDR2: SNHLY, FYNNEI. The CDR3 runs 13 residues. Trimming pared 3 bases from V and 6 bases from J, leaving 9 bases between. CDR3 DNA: TGTGCCAGCAGTGACAGAATCCGCAATGAGCAGTTCTTC. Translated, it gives CASSDRIRNEQFF.

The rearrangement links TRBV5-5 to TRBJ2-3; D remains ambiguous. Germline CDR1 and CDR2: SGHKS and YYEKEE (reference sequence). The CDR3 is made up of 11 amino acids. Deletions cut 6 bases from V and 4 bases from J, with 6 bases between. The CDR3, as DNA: TGTGCCAGCAAAGTGGCAGATACGCAGTATTTT. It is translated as CASKVADTQYF.

This chain's CDR3 is CASSLVDRIYGYTF. CDR3 coding DNA: TGTGCCAGCAGCTTAGTCGACAGAATCTATGGCTACACCTTC. This rearrangement joins TRBV11-2 to TRBJ1-2; TRBD1 is a possible D gene (5 bases). CDR1 and CDR2 (germline): SGHAT, FQNNGV. V lost 1 base and J lost 4, with 10 bases in between. This CDR3 contains 14 residues.

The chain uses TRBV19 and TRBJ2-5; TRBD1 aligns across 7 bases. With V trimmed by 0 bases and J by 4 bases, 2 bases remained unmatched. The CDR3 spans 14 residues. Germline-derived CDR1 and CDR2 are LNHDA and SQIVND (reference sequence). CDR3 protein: CASSIDHRGETQYF. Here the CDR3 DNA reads TGTGCCAGTAGTATAGATCACAGGGGAGAGACCCAGTACTTC.

CDR3: CASSGRGPQHF. For the CDR3, the DNA is TGTGCCAGCAGCGGCAGGGGTCCTCAGCATTTT. The chain carries TRBV7-2 and TRBJ1-5, with D perhaps TRBD1 (6 bases). The germline V and J ends were trimmed by 5 bases and 13 bases, with 12 bases remaining between them. Germline V gene lookup returns CDR1 SGHTA and CDR2 FQGNSA. The CDR3 contains 11 residues.

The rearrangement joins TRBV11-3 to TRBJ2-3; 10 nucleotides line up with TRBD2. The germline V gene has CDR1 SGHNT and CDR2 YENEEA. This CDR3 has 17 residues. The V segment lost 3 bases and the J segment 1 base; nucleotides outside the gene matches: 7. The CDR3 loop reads CASSFTPSGGRTDTQYF. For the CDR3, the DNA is TGTGCCAGCAGCTTCACTCCTAGCGGGGGACGCACAGATACGCAGTATTTT.

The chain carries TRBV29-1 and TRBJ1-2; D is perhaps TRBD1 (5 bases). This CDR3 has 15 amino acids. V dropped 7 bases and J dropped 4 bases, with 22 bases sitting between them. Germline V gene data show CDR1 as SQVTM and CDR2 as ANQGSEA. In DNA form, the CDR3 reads TGCAGCGCCCGTTCCCACGGCAGGACATCCTATGGCTACACCTTC. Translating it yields CSARSHGRTSYGYTF.

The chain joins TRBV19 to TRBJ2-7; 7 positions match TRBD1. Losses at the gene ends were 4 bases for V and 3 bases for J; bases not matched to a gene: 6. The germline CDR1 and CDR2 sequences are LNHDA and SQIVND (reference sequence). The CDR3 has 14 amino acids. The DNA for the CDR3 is TGTGCCAGTAGTAACAGGGGTAGGGGCTACGAGCAGTACTTC. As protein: CASSNRGRGYEQYF.

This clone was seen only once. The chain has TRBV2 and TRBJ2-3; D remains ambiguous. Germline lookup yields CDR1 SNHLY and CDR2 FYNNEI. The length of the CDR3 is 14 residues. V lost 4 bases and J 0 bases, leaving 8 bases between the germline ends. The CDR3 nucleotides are TGTGCCAGCAGTGCAGTCGGAAGCACAGATACGCAGTATTTT. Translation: CASSAVGSTDTQYF.

Here the CDR3 DNA reads TGTGCCAGCAGTTACCCAGATTCACCCCTCCACTTT. It encodes CASSYPDSPLHF. The chain is built from TRBV6-5 and TRBJ1-6, with no clear D. CDR3 length: 12 residues. V lost 2 bases to trimming and J lost 8 bases, with 4 bases between them. The germline CDR1 and CDR2 sequences are MNHEY and SVGAGI.